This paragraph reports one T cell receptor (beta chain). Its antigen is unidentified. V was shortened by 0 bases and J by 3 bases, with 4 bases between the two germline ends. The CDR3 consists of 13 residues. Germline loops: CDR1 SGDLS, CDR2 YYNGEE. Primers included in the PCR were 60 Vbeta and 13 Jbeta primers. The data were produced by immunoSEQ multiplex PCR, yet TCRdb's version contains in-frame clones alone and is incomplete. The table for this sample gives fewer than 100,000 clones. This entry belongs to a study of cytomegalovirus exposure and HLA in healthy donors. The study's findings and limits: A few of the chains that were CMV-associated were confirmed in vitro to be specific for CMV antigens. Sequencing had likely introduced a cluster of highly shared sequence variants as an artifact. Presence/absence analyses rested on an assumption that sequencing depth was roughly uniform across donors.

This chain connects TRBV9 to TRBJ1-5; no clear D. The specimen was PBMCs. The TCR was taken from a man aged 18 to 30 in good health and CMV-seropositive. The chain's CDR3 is CASSVDLNQPQHF. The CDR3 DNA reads TGTGCCAGCAGCGTAGATCTCAATCAGCCCCAGCATTTT.